This T cell receptor beta chain comes out of a study of cytomegalovirus exposure and HLA in healthy donors. The CDR3 extends over 17 amino acids. The germline CDR1 and CDR2 sequences are SGHRS and YFSETQ. With 0 bases removed from V and 1 base from J, the gap between germline ends came to 13 bases. The PCR employed 60 Vbeta primers together with 13 Jbeta primers. Assay used: immunoSEQ multiplex PCR; TCRdb lists only in-frame clones, some missing. The sample includes 100,000 to 150,000 clones, approximately 84% of them seen just once. This chain joins TRBV5-1 and TRBJ2-2, with D maybe TRBD2 (6 bases). Material for sequencing was PBMCs. This sequence was found in a woman aged 18 to 35 in good health and CMV-seronegative. For the CDR3, the DNA is TGCGCCAGCAGCTTGGATCTCGTTAGCGGGAACACCGGGGAGCTGTTTTTT. Protein sequence: CASSLDLVSGNTGELFF.